This T cell receptor beta chain was found in a study of blood T cell repertoires in COVID-19. Germline CDR1 and CDR2: SGHTA and FQGNSA. The CDR3 is made up of 13 amino acids. V was shortened by 1 base and J by 6 bases, with 7 bases between the two germline ends. Original handling: Estimates of nucleated cell counts were drawn from the amplification of reference gene primers. Only in-frame clones appear in the TCRdb table, and some are missing; sequencing was by immunoSEQ multiplex PCR. That table supplies the V and J calls and clone size; D and trimming were determined from the DNA. Here the sample spans 140,000 to 150,000 clones, around nine tenths being singletons.

The chain couples TRBV7-2 to TRBJ2-1; D is undetermined. This clonotype originated in a man between 60 and 75 years old with active or convalescent COVID-19. Sequencing used peripheral blood. This chain's CDR3 is CASSLGQINEQFF. The CDR3 DNA follows: TGTGCCAGCAGCTTAGGGCAGATCAATGAGCAGTTCTTC. Full variable domain (missing parts from reference TRBV7-2 and TRBJ2-1): GAGVSQSPSNKVTEKGKDVELRCDPISGHTALYWYRQSLGQGLEFLIYFQGNSAPDKSGLPSDRFSAERTGGSVSTLTIQRTQQEDSAVYLCASSLGQINEQFFGPGTRLTVL.